The 18 T cell receptor beta chains in this list originate from one sample, sequenced in a study of cytomegalovirus exposure and HLA in healthy donors. The primer mix had 60 Vbeta and 13 Jbeta primers. TCRdb's copy holds only in-frame clones and misses some; the assay was immunoSEQ multiplex PCR. The sample contains under 200,000 clones, around 65% of which appear only once. The sequenced material came from PBMCs. Receptors were obtained from a woman aged 40 to 50 in good health and CMV-seropositive.

CDR3 DNA sequence: TGTGCCAGCAGCTCCAGGGAAGGTGGTACAGATACGCAGTATTTT. Translating gives CASSSREGGTDTQYF. The J gene is TRBJ2-3, the V gene TRBV7-9, with a tentative D call TRBD1 (5 bases). CDR1 is SEHNR, CDR2 FQNEAQ, per germline (reference sequence). CDR3 length equals 15 residues. V shed 4 bases and J shed 3 bases, with 14 bases lying between them.

V gene TRBV7-2 combines with J gene TRBJ2-1; a possible D gene is TRBD2 (6 bases). Germline values: CDR1 SGHTA, CDR2 FQGNSA. This CDR3 spans 17 amino acids. The ends were cut back, 5 bases at V and 1 base at J, with 18 bases in the middle. Here the CDR3 DNA reads TGTGCCAGCAGCCTCCTAGCGCCCCACGGGTCCTACAATGAGCAGTTCTTC. As protein: CASSLLAPHGSYNEQFF.

The table lists this clone with a count of one. This chain connects TRBV4-3 to TRBJ2-1; 7 bases are shared with TRBD1. J was trimmed by 8 bases and V by 0 bases; bases with no gene match: 7. Germline CDR1 is LGHNA and CDR2 is YSLEER. The CDR3 is 15 residues long. The CDR3 here is CASSQDWEQGYEQFF. The CDR3 region has the DNA TGCGCCAGCAGCCAAGATTGGGAACAGGGGTATGAGCAGTTCTTC.

The V gene is TRBV27, the J gene TRBJ1-2; D remains ambiguous. The CDR3 is made up of 14 amino acids. The V gene's germline CDR1 is MNHEY and CDR2 SMNVEV (reference sequence). The ends were cut back, 0 bases at V and 2 bases at J, with 7 bases in the middle. CDR3 in DNA: TGTGCCAGCAGTTTATCGTACAGAAACTATGGCTACACCTTC. Translation: CASSLSYRNYGYTF.

This chain connects TRBV29-1 to TRBJ2-3; 9 bases are shared with TRBD2. This CDR3 region has 16 residues. V gave up 4 bases and J gave up 4 bases; unmatched junction bases: 12. Germline V gene data show CDR1 as SQVTM and CDR2 as ANQGSEA. CDR3 region: CSVVPFVRGGPDTQYF. CDR3 in DNA: TGCAGCGTTGTCCCTTTCGTGCGGGGGGGCCCAGATACGCAGTATTTT.

The chain joins TRBV27 to TRBJ1-6, with 7 bases that match TRBD1. V lost 7 bases and J lost 6; bases outside the gene matches: 9. The CDR3 consists of 15 residues. Germline-derived CDR1 and CDR2 are MNHEY and SMNVEV (reference sequence). Here the CDR3 reads CASTAGGLSNSPLHF. The CDR3 nucleotides are TGTGCCAGCACGGCAGGGGGTTTAAGTAATTCACCCCTCCACTTT.

J is TRBJ2-3 and V is TRBV9; 9 bases agree with TRBD2. Looked up from germline, CDR1 is SGDLS and CDR2 is YYNGEE. Germline trimming cut 0 bases from V and 2 bases from J; bases unmatched to any gene: 7. The CDR3 is 17 amino acids. The CDR3 nucleotides read TGTGCCAGCAGCGTAGGTACTAGCGGGCTCCTCACAGATACGCAGTATTTT. The encoded protein is CASSVGTSGLLTDTQYF.

In the case of this clone: The junction and the germline gene differ at one end; a read error may be behind it. This rearrangement joins TRBV7-2 to TRBJ1-6, with 8 bases aligning to TRBD1. Germline-derived CDR1 and CDR2 are SGHTA and FQGNSA. The CDR3 contains 17 residues. In nucleotides, the CDR3 is TGTGCCAGCAGCACCGCGGCAGGGGGCGGGCATAATTCACCCCTCAACTTT. Encoded protein: CASSTAAGGGHNSPLNF.

The chain has TRBV5-6 and TRBJ2-1, with unresolved D. Looked up from germline, CDR1 is SGHDT and CDR2 is YYEEEE. The CDR3 is 14 amino acids. Trimming took 1 base from V and 3 from J, leaving 8 bases between them. The CDR3 loop is CASSLSSGYNEQFF. The CDR3 DNA sequence: TGTGCCAGCAGCTTGAGTTCGGGCTACAATGAGCAGTTCTTC.

The chain carries TRBV5-8 and TRBJ1-1; D ambiguous. Trimming took off 0 bases at V and 10 bases at J, with 10 bases between the two ends. The CDR3 has 12 amino acids. Germline-derived CDR1 and CDR2 are SGHTS and YDEGEE. The CDR3 coding sequence is TGTGCCAGCAGCTTGGTTAGGGAGGTAGCTTTCTTT. It encodes CASSLVREVAFF.

There are a few counts of this clone. The CDR3 region is CASSTRTSGPDNEQFF. The CDR3 region has the DNA TGTGCCAGTAGCACCCGGACTAGCGGACCAGACAATGAGCAGTTCTTC. The chain carries TRBV19 and TRBJ2-1; TRBD2 matches at 10 bases. Germline loops: CDR1 LNHDA, CDR2 SQIVND (reference sequence). The CDR3 has 16 residues. The V segment lost 6 bases and the J segment 5 bases; nucleotides outside the gene matches: 10.

The chain links TRBV4-1 to TRBJ2-7; D gene ambiguous. CDR1 and CDR2 from the germline V gene are MGHRA and YSYEKL. V was shortened by 2 bases and J by 0 bases, with 8 bases between the two germline ends. The CDR3 covers 14 residues. CDR3 protein: CASSQTVPSYEQYF. CDR3 bases: TGCGCCAGCAGCCAAACAGTCCCCTCCTACGAGCAGTACTTC.

V and J are TRBV27 and TRBJ2-7; 8 nucleotides line up with TRBD2. The CDR3 has 15 residues. J lost 2 bases, V lost 5 bases, and 8 bases had no gene match. Looked up from germline, CDR1 is MNHEY and CDR2 is SMNVEV (reference sequence). The CDR3 here is CASSLGVAGPYEQYF. CDR3 sequence (DNA): TGTGCCAGCAGTCTAGGAGTAGCGGGACCCTACGAGCAGTACTTC.

This chain joins TRBV5-6 and TRBJ1-6, with TRBD1 matching over 11 bases. CDR1 is SGHDT, CDR2 YYEEEE, per germline. The CDR3 loop spans 17 amino acids. With V trimmed by 3 bases and J by 11 bases, 13 bases remained unmatched. CDR3 nucleotides: TGTGCCAGCAGCTCCGGGACAGGGGGTAGAGGCGGAGCACCCCTCCACTTT. It codes for CASSSGTGGRGGAPLHF.

This clone was picked up one time. The chain links TRBV6-6 to TRBJ1-4; tentatively, D is TRBD1 (5 bases). This CDR3 is 15 amino acids long. The germline V gene encodes CDR1 MNHNY and CDR2 SVGAGI (reference sequence). V was pared by 4 bases and J by 2 bases, with 11 bases between. Here the CDR3 reads CASSFGAGTNEKLFF. In DNA, the CDR3 is TGTGCCAGCAGTTTTGGAGCAGGGACTAATGAAAAACTGTTTTTT.

The chain carries TRBV7-9 and TRBJ1-1, with 7 bases matching TRBD1. J was trimmed by 0 bases and V by 4 bases; bases with no gene match: 14. The CDR3 sequence is 18 residues long. Germline V gene data show CDR1 as SEHNR and CDR2 as FQNEAQ (reference sequence). This CDR3 is CASSYSTGRGYMNTEAFF. The CDR3 nucleotides read TGTGCCAGCAGCTACAGCACGGGCAGGGGGTATATGAACACTGAAGCTTTCTTT.

The rearrangement joins TRBV6-5 to TRBJ2-7; 7 nucleotides line up with TRBD2. The CDR3 sequence is 16 residues long. V lost 0 bases, J lost 4 bases, and 9 bases stayed unmatched. Germline values: CDR1 MNHEY, CDR2 SVGAGI. CDR3 nucleotides: TGTGCCAGCAGTTACTCGGTTGCTAGCGGAGGATACGAGCAGTACTTC. This translates into CASSYSVASGGYEQYF.

V usage is TRBV5-1 and J usage is TRBJ2-5; 8 bases line up with TRBD1. There are 14 residues in the CDR3. Germline V gene lookup returns CDR1 SGHRS and CDR2 YFSETQ. V was pared by 6 bases and J by 5 bases, with 9 bases of the junction left unmatched. The CDR3: CASTQTRQGETQYF. The CDR3 DNA follows: TGCGCCAGCACCCAGACTAGACAGGGGGAGACCCAGTACTTC.